What follows are 10 T cell receptor gamma chains derived from one specimen sequenced in a study of intestinal T cells in coeliac disease. LymphoTrack primers amplified TRG sequences from approximately 180 ng of biopsy DNA. TCRdb redid clone calling on the multiplex PCR reads using CATT. The sample contains more than 650 gamma-chain clones, about 60% of which appear only once. More than 8 formalin-fixed paraffin-embedded scrolls, each 5 µm thick, supplied each case's genomic DNA. The sample consisted of a duodenal biopsy. These receptors originate from a human donor who served as a control with a normal duodenal biopsy, not a healthy volunteer.

The chain recombines TRGV3 with TRGJP2. The CDR3 is 14 residues long. From germline, CDR1 is VTNTFY and CDR2 YDVSTARD (reference sequence). The junction had 12 bases not matched to a gene; V was cut back by 0 bases and J by 14 bases. This CDR3 reads CATWDRPKVGIKTF. The CDR3 DNA reads as TGTGCCACCTGGGACAGGCCAAAGGTTGGTATCAAGACGTTT.

The rearrangement joins TRGV10 to TRGJ1 or TRGJ2. Being an ORF, TRGV10 has a function that is uncertain. The CDR3 contains 16 residues. After removal of 8 bases from V and 6 bases from J, the junction contained 20 bases not matched to a gene. CDR3 amino acids: CAAWVTQARFIYKKLF. The CDR3 bases are TGTGCTGCGTGGGTCACACAAGCCCGATTTATTTATAAGAAACTCTTT.

This chain joins TRGV10 and TRGJ1 or TRGJ2. TRGV10 is noted as an ORF with a role that remains uncertain. V trimming: 8 bases; J trimming: 7 bases; junction bases outside the gene matches: 18. The CDR3 has 15 residues. The CDR3: CAAWDSFRGVYKKLF. The CDR3 DNA follows: TGTGCTGCGTGGGATTCGTTCCGGGGAGTATATAAGAAACTCTTT.

The V call is TRGV5, the J call TRGJ1 or TRGJ2. The CDR3 length is 13 residues. Germline-derived CDR1 and CDR2 are VINAFY and YDVSNSKD. V lost 1 base and J lost 5; bases outside the gene matches: 5. CDR3 region: CATWDSGDYKKLF. Written as DNA, the CDR3 is TGTGCCACCTGGGACAGTGGGGATTATAAGAAACTCTTT.

This clone was seen more than once but under ten times. TCRdb records a much larger clone's protein for this DNA, with a difference at residue 3 that likely arises from a read error; the protein given is the translation of the DNA. V and J are TRGV2 and TRGJ1 or TRGJ2. This CDR3 region has 14 residues. Looked up from germline, CDR1 is EGSNGY and CDR2 is YDSYNSKV. CDR3 in DNA: TGTGCCGCCTGGGACGGGCTGGAATATTATAAGAAACTCTTT. It yields the protein CAAWDGLEYYKKLF.

The chain carries TRGV10 and TRGJP1. TRGV10 is marked as an open reading frame, function uncertain. J was trimmed by 4 bases and V by 10 bases; bases with no gene match: 10. This CDR3 comprises 14 residues. Here the CDR3 reads CAALGLLTGWFKIF. In nucleotides, the CDR3 is TGTGCTGCGTTGGGACTCCTCACTGGTTGGTTCAAGATATTT.

J is TRGJP1 and V is TRGV4. The J segment lost 1 base and the V segment lost 4 bases, leaving 15 bases of the junction unmatched. Per germline, CDR1 EGSTGY and CDR2 YDSYTSSV. The CDR3 loop spans 18 amino acids. CDR3 DNA sequence: TGTGCCACCTGGGACGGGCCCGGCCGAAGTACCACTGGTTGGTTCAAGATATTT. It is translated as CATWDGPGRSTTGWFKIF.

The table lists this clone with a count of one. The chain employs TRGV3 and TRGJ1 or TRGJ2. The CDR3 extends over 15 amino acids. Germline trimming cut 12 bases from V and 3 bases from J; bases unmatched to any gene: 20. Germline assignment: CDR1 VTNTFY and CDR2 YDVSTARD (reference sequence). The CDR3 reads CADLGQAGIYYKKLF. The CDR3 nucleotides are TGTGCCGACCTGGGACAGGCGGGGATTTATTATAAGAAACTCTTT.

This sequence joins TRGV2 and TRGJP2. The CDR3 consists of 13 residues. Germline values: CDR1 EGSNGY, CDR2 YDSYNSKV. V lost 0 bases and J lost 8; bases outside the gene matches: 3. CDR3 DNA sequence: TGTGCCACCTGGGACGGGCCGGATTGGATCAAGACGTTT. As protein: CATWDGPDWIKTF.

This clone has only a few counts. The rearrangement joins TRGV8 to TRGJ1 or TRGJ2. Per the germline V gene, CDR1 is VENAVY and CDR2 is YDSYNSRV. The CDR3 has 11 amino acids. V dropped 1 base and J dropped 9; count of bases not matched to a gene: 3. The CDR3 sequence is CATWDRSKKLF. DNA for the CDR3: TGTGCCACCTGGGATAGATCTAAGAAACTCTTT.